Listed below are T cell receptor beta chains from one sample, sequenced in a study of monozygotic twins with inflammatory bowel disease. TCRdb reanalyzed the 5' RACE reads, giving one entry per CDR3 protein sequence and no DNA. This table holds around 210,000 distinct CDR3 sequences. Sequencing used blood. Receptors originate from a human donor with ulcerative colitis or Crohn's disease, or a healthy co-twin of an affected twin (not recorded which). Each CDR3 is given with its conserved first and last residue. Fields, in order: J gene, V gene, CDR3 length, CDR3 protein.

j_call: TRBJ2-5
v_call: TRBV3-1
cdr3_length: 16
cdr3_aa: CASSQGPAGGFGTQYF

j_call: TRBJ2-5
v_call: TRBV19
cdr3_length: 14
cdr3_aa: CATRQAGGQETQYF

j_call: TRBJ1-1
v_call: TRBV30
cdr3_length: 13
cdr3_aa: CAWSGSLGTEAFF

j_call: TRBJ1-1
v_call: TRBV18
cdr3_length: 14
cdr3_aa: CASSLNPVNTEAFF

j_call: TRBJ2-1
v_call: TRBV29-1
cdr3_length: 14
cdr3_aa: CSVVAAVSYNEQFF

j_call: TRBJ1-6
v_call: TRBV14
cdr3_length: 16
cdr3_aa: CASSHFGTTGGSPLHF

j_call: TRBJ2-1
v_call: TRBV7-3
cdr3_length: 14
cdr3_aa: CASSLGSVGNEQFF

j_call: TRBJ1-4
v_call: TRBV5-5
cdr3_length: 18
cdr3_aa: CASSSKPDSSSTNEKLFF

j_call: TRBJ1-1
v_call: TRBV11-1
cdr3_length: 13
cdr3_aa: CASSFTSNTEAFF

j_call: TRBJ2-3
v_call: TRBV7-2
cdr3_length: 13
cdr3_aa: CASSPEGPDTQYF

j_call: TRBJ2-5
v_call: TRBV10-3
cdr3_length: 16
cdr3_aa: CATTPFQLGVQETQYF

j_call: TRBJ1-1
v_call: TRBV19
cdr3_length: 18
cdr3_aa: CASSMVSWTESLNTEAFF

j_call: TRBJ2-1
v_call: TRBV6-2/TRBV6-3
cdr3_length: 15
cdr3_aa: CASRPLAGGPEEQFF